This TCR beta chain stems from a study of T cell responses to AZD1222 COVID-19 vaccine. Whether given at about 4 or about 12 weeks, second doses were pooled. About this clone itself: The antigen is unknown.

The protocol was immunoSEQ multiplex PCR, while the TCRdb copy is restricted to in-frame clones and leaves out a portion. The data contain approximately 42,000 clones, about 87% of them seen just once; the ten biggest clones take up approximately 25%. Study results and limitations: Baseline testing showed seropositivity in only a handful of AZD1222 recipients. Clonal diversity may have been underestimated in mostly white British donors. Following two doses of AZD1222, Spike-specific TCR breadth and depth rose.

Looked up from germline, CDR1 is SEHNR and CDR2 is FQNEAQ (reference sequence). V lost 2 bases and J lost 6, with 2 bases in between. There are 11 residues in the CDR3. Sequencing was performed on peripheral blood, taken 28 days after the second AZD1222 dose. This TCR derives from an adult who received the AZD1222 COVID-19 vaccine. The chain recombines TRBV7-9 with TRBJ2-1, with D unclear. CDR3 sequence reads: CASSLLNEQFF. The CDR3, as DNA: TGTGCCAGCAGCTTACTCAATGAGCAGTTCTTC.